The clone carrying this T cell receptor beta chain was observed many times. The antigen is not known. TCRdb used MiXCR to reprocess the 5' RACE reads, holding one entry per CDR3 protein. The repertoire holds 30,000 or so distinct CDR3 sequences, over 20% seen once, with 1.5% to 1.7% in the top ten. The sample comes from a study of T-cell memory formation after mild COVID-19. Study summary: For the most part, TCR clusters were specific to one donor.

The germline V gene encodes CDR1 DFQATT and CDR2 SNEGSKA (reference sequence). The V and J ends lost 0 bases and 3 bases respectively, with 12 bases between them. The CDR3 covers 14 residues. Study results and caveats: Balance between CD4 and CD8 was seen in clones contracting day 15 to 85, and a CD4+ lean was seen in later expanders. The finding that pre-infection memory included some responding clones suggested that cross-reactive memory joined. Unconfirmed was the SARS-CoV-2 specificity of second-wave clones that peaked on day 37.

Specimen: PBMCs or a T cell subset sorted from them (not recorded which). The chain joins TRBV20-1 to TRBJ2-7; D is perhaps TRBD1 (6 bases). The receptor was derived from an adult who had mild COVID-19 (a few samples of this study predate the infection). Cell type and time point are not known. The CDR3 bases are TGCAGTGCTAGAGATAGGGACATGGGCTACGAGCAGTACTTC. Translation: CSARDRDMGYEQYF.